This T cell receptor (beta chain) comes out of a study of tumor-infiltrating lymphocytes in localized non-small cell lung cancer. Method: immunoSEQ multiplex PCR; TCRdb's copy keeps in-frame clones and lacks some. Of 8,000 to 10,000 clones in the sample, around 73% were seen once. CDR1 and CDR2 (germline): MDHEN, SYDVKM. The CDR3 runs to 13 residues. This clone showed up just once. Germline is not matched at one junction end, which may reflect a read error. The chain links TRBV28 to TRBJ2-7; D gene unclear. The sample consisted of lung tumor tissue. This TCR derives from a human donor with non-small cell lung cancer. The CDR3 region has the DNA TGTGCCAGCAGTTCCCACCACTCCCTCGGGTCGCCTTTC. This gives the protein CASSSHHSLGSPF.